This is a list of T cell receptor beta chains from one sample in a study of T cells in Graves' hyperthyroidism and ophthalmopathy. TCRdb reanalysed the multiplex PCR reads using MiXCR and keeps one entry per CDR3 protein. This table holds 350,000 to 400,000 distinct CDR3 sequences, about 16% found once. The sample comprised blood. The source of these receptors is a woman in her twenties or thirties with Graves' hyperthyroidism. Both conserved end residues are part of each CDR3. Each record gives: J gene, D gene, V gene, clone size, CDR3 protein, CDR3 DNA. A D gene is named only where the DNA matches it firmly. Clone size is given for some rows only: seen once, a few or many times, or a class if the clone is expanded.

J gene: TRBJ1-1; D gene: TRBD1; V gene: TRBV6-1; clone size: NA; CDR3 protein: CASNPSTGIFAEAFF; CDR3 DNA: TGTGCCAGCAACCCCTCGACAGGGATATTCGCTGAAGCTTTCTTT
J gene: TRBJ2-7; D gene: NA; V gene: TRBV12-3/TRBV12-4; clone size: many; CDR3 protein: CASSLDGGRGAEQYF; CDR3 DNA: TGTGCCAGCAGTTTAGATGGGGGACGGGGAGCCGAGCAGTACTTC
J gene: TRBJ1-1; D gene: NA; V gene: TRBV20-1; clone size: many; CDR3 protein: CSAVQDTEAFF; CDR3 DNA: TGCAGTGCGGTTCAGGACACTGAAGCTTTCTTT
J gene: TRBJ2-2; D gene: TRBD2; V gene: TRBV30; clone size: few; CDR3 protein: CAWRRAGGLLGTGELFF; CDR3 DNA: TGTGCCTGGAGGCGAGCGGGAGGTTTGTTAGGCACCGGGGAGCTGTTTTTT
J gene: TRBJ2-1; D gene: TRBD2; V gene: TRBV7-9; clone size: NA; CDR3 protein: CASTPRLRTSGRAGYNEQFF; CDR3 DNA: TGTGCCAGCACCCCCAGACTGAGGACTAGCGGGAGGGCGGGGTACAATGAGCAGTTCTTC
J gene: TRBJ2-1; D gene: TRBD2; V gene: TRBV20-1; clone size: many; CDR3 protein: CSARGLAGGLDYNEQFF; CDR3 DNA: TGCAGTGCTAGAGGGCTAGCGGGAGGGCTAGATTACAATGAGCAGTTCTTC
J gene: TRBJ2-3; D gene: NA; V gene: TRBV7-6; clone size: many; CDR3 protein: CASSPRTVSTDTQYF; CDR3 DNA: TGTGCCAGCAGCCCGAGGACAGTTAGCACAGATACGCAGTATTTT
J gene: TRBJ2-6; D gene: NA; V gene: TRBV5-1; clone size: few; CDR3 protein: CASSLQSAGANVLTF; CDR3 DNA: TGCGCCAGCAGCTTGCAGTCCGCTGGGGCCAACGTCCTGACTTTC
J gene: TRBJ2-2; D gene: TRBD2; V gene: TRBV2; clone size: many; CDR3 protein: CASIWGLAGAGTGELFF; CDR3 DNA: TGTGCCAGCATCTGGGGACTAGCGGGAGCTGGGACCGGGGAGCTGTTTTTT
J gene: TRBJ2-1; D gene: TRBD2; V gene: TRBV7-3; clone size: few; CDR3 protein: CASSLWSGSYNEQFF; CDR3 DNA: TGTGCCAGCAGCTTATGGAGCGGGAGTTACAATGAGCAGTTCTTC
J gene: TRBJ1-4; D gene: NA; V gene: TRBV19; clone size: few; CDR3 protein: CAGKPFGRHLNEKLFF; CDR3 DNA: TGTGCCGGTAAGCCATTTGGACGGCACTTAAATGAAAAACTGTTTTTT
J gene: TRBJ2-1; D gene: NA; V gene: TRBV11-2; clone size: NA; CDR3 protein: CASSFTIGPTTEQFF; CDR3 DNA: TGTGCCAGCAGCTTCACTATCGGCCCTACAACTGAGCAGTTCTTC
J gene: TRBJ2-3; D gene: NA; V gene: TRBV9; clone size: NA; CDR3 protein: CASSPRADSDTQYF; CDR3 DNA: TGTGCCAGCAGCCCCCGAGCGGACTCAGATACGCAGTATTTT
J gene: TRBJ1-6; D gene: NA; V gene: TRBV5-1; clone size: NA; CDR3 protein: CASSLEGELGFGSPLHF; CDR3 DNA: TGCGCCAGCAGCTTGGAAGGGGAGCTAGGTTTCGGGTCACCCCTCCACTTT
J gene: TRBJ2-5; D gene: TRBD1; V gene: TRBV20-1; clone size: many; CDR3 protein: CSAIRSGTGRQETQYF; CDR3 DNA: TGCAGTGCTATTCGCTCCGGGACAGGGAGACAAGAGACCCAGTACTTC
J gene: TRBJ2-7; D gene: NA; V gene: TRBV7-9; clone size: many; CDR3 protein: CASTEGSGPGYEQYF; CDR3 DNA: TGTGCCAGCACCGAGGGGTCGGGACCGGGCTACGAGCAGTACTTC
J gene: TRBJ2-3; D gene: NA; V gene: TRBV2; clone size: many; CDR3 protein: CASRNLLSTADTQYF; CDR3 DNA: TGTGCCAGCAGGAATCTGTTGTCGACCGCTGATACGCAGTATTTT
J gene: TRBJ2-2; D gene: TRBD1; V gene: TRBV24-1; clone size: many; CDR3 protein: CATRGQGGTGELFF; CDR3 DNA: TGTGCCACCAGGGGACAGGGGGGCACCGGGGAGCTGTTTTTT
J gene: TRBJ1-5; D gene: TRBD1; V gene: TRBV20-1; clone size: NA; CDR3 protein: CSANYGQAGYQPQHF; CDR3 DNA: TGCAGTGCCAATTACGGACAGGCCGGATATCAGCCCCAGCATTTT
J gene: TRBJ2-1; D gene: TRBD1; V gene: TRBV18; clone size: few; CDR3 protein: CASSPPGTEWINEQFF; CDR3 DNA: TGTGCCAGCTCACCACCCGGGACAGAGTGGATCAATGAGCAGTTCTTC
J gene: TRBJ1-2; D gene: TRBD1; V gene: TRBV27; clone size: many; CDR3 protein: CASSFMGQGPPTPGYTF; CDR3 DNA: TGTGCCAGCAGTTTCATGGGACAGGGGCCGCCTACTCCTGGCTACACCTTC
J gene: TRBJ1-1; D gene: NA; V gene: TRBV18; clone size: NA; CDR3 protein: CASSPQGGTEALF; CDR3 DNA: TGTGCCAGCTCACCACAGGGAGGGACTGAAGCTCTCTTT
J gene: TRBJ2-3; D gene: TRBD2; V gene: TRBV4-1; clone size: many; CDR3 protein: CASSQEASGSLSDTQYF; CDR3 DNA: TGCGCCAGCAGCCAAGAGGCGAGCGGGAGTCTTTCAGATACGCAGTATTTT
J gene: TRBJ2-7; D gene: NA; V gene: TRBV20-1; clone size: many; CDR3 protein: CSARVRRTYEQYF; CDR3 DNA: TGCAGTGCTAGGGTCCGGCGGACCTACGAGCAGTACTTC
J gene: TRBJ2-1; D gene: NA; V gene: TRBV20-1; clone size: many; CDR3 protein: CSASRTLLPDEQFF; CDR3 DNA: TGCAGTGCTAGCCGTACCCTCCTACCCGATGAGCAGTTCTTC
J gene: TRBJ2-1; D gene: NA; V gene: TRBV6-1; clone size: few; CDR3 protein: CASSLGEGEQFF; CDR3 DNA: TGTGCCAGCAGTTTGGGTGAGGGGGAGCAGTTCTTC
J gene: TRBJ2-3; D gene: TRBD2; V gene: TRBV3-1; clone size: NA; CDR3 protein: CASSQLRKGEGDTQYF; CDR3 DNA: TGTGCCAGCAGCCAATTGAGAAAAGGGGAGGGAGATACGCAGTATTTT
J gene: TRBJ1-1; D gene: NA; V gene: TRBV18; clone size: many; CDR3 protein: CASSALSATEAFF; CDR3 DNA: TGTGCCAGCTCCGCCCTTTCGGCGACTGAAGCTTTCTTT
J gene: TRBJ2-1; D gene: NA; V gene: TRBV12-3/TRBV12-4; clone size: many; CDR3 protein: CASTGSFNEQFF; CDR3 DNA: TGTGCCAGCACCGGGAGTTTCAATGAGCAGTTCTTC